Sequencing of this T cell receptor (beta chain) was carried out in a study of blood T cell repertoires in COVID-19. For the study at large: Samples came from the United States, Italy and Spain, spanning acute and convalescent COVID-19.

J was trimmed by 2 bases and V by 0 bases; bases with no gene match: 7. This CDR3 has 18 residues. CDR1 and CDR2 from the germline V gene are KGHSH and LQKENI. This clone was seen ten or more times. The assay was immunoSEQ multiplex PCR, and TCRdb's table has in-frame clones only and misses some. The sample includes about 98,000 clones, 81% of them seen just once. The rearrangement joins TRBV18 to TRBJ2-6; the match to TRBD1 covers 7 bases. The receptor comes from a woman aged 80 or older with acute or convalescent COVID-19. The sample was peripheral blood. Here the CDR3 DNA reads TGTGCCAGCTCACCACCAAGACAGGGAATCACTGGGGCCAACGTCCTGACTTTC. This sequence encodes CASSPPRQGITGANVLTF.